The 11 T cell receptor beta chains below all came from one sample that was sequenced in a study of OX40 agonist ivuxolimab in advanced cancers. Clones were read by immunoSEQ multiplex PCR, and TCRdb kept only the in-frame ones, dropping some. The data contain about 19,000 clones, roughly 78% of them seen just once; the ten biggest clones take up almost 30%. The material sequenced was CD4+ or CD8+ T cells sorted from blood, taken in a trial of the OX40 agonist ivuxolimab. The source of these receptors is an adult with an advanced solid tumor such as melanoma, head and neck, liver or kidney cancer.

This chain joins TRBV5-1 and TRBJ2-7; weak D call: TRBD1 (6 bases). V lost 4 bases to trimming and J lost 5 bases, with 16 bases between them. CDR1 is SGHRS, CDR2 YFSETQ, per germline. The CDR3 length is 14 residues. This chain's CDR3 is CASSHLDSGHEQYF. The DNA for the CDR3 is TGCGCCAGCAGCCACCTGGACAGCGGCCACGAGCAGTACTTC.

The chain carries TRBV10-3 and TRBJ2-1; D is possibly TRBD2 (5 bases). The CDR3 is 15 residues long. CDR1 and CDR2 (germline): ENHRY, SYGVKD. Deletions cut 5 bases from V and 6 bases from J, with 17 bases between. CDR3 bases: TGTGCCATCAGTCCGGAACTGGGAGTGGCCAATGAGCAGTTCTTC. This sequence encodes CAISPELGVANEQFF.

This rearrangement joins TRBV5-6 to TRBJ2-7; 10 nucleotides agree with TRBD2. V lost 3 bases to trimming and J lost 5 bases; unmatched junction nucleotides: 17. Germline CDR1 SGHDT, CDR2 YYEEEE. The CDR3 is 18 amino acids. CDR3: CASSSLGLAGEYVHEQYF. CDR3 DNA sequence: TGTGCCAGCAGCTCCCTCGGGCTAGCGGGAGAATACGTCCACGAGCAGTACTTC.

There are a few counts of this clone. This chain links TRBV19 with TRBJ1-5; the match to TRBD1 covers 10 bases. Germline V lookup: CDR1 LNHDA, CDR2 SQIVND (reference sequence). The CDR3 contains 14 residues. The trim removed 7 bases at V and 5 bases at J, leaving 5 bases unmatched. In DNA, the CDR3 is TGTGCCAGTACCCTGACAGGGGGCTATCAGCCCCAGCATTTT. It is translated as CASTLTGGYQPQHF.

The chain employs TRBV28 and TRBJ2-1; no reliable D call. The CDR3 has 11 residues. Between the trimmed V and J ends, which lost 6 bases and 9 bases, there was a span of 9 bases. Germline CDR1 MDHEN, CDR2 SYDVKM. The CDR3 spells CASRHITEQFF. The CDR3 DNA reads TGTGCCAGCAGACATATCACTGAGCAGTTCTTC.

In the case of this clone: A junction boundary mismatches the germline segment, possibly from a read error. V and J are TRBV5-6 and TRBJ2-7; 9 nucleotides agree with TRBD2. Per the germline V gene, CDR1 is SGHDT and CDR2 is YYEEEE. The CDR3 extends over 15 amino acids. DNA for the CDR3: TGTGCCAGCAGCTTGGAGACTAGCGGAATCCACGAGCAGTGCTTC. Its translation: CASSLETSGIHEQCF.

This clone appeared once. The chain links TRBV5-1 to TRBJ2-5; 11 bases match TRBD1. Germline-derived CDR1 and CDR2 are SGHRS and YFSETQ. The trim removed 0 bases at V and 4 bases at J, leaving 2 bases unmatched. The CDR3 contains 15 residues. DNA of the CDR3: TGCGCCAGCAGCTTGGGGACAGGGGGCCGAGAGACCCAGTACTTC. Residues: CASSLGTGGRETQYF.

This clone appeared a few times. V usage is TRBV27 and J usage is TRBJ2-2, with D unresolved. CDR3 length: 12 amino acids. The germline V gene has CDR1 MNHEY and CDR2 SMNVEV (reference sequence). The germline V and J ends were trimmed by 2 bases and 5 bases, with 3 bases remaining between them. The CDR3 sequence is CASSLGTGELFF. CDR3 DNA: TGTGCCAGCAGTTTAGGGACCGGGGAGCTGTTTTTT.

J is TRBJ1-1 and V is TRBV2, with D unresolved. The CDR3 runs 15 residues. Germline V lookup: CDR1 SNHLY, CDR2 FYNNEI. V shed 3 bases and J shed 4 bases, with 15 bases lying between them. The CDR3 DNA sequence: TGTGCCAGCAGTGATGGAGGGATGAGTCCCACTGAAGCTTTCTTT. The encoded protein is CASSDGGMSPTEAFF.

V gene TRBV13 combines with J gene TRBJ1-2; weak D call: TRBD1 (5 bases). This CDR3 is built from 15 residues. V was cut by 5 bases and J by 2 bases, with 15 bases left in between. Germline values: CDR1 PRHDT, CDR2 FYEKMQ (reference sequence). CDR3 in amino acids: CASSVAGHPNYGYTF. The CDR3 DNA reads as TGTGCCAGCAGCGTAGCCGGACACCCGAACTATGGCTACACCTTC.

Only a few counts were recorded for this clone. The germline gene is not matched at one end of the junction; a read error may be the cause. The chain is built from TRBV7-9 and TRBJ2-1, with D perhaps matching TRBD1 or TRBD2 (7 bases each). This CDR3 comprises 15 residues. Germline assignment: CDR1 SEHNR and CDR2 FQNEAQ (reference sequence). CDR3 loop: CASSPREGATPSGVF. CDR3 in DNA: TGTGCCAGCAGCCCCAGGGAGGGGGCAACCCCCTCCGGAGTCTTC.